Listed below are T cell receptor beta chains from one sample, sequenced in a study of cytomegalovirus exposure and HLA in healthy donors. The repertoire was sequenced with immunoSEQ multiplex PCR; TCRdb's copy has only in-frame clones and lacks some. The sample consists of 150,000 or so clones, roughly 81% of them appearing once. Sequencing input: PBMCs. The receptors were gathered from a female donor in good health and CMV-seronegative. Each CDR3 is given with its conserved first and last residue. Fields, in order: D gene, J gene, V gene, clone size, CDR3 DNA, CDR3 protein. The D gene is left open where the match is weak. Clone sizes are given selectively: once, few, many, or a class where the clone is expanded.

TRBD2,TRBJ2-3,TRBV19,.,TGTGCCAGTAGTAATCAAATCCCGGGACTAGGAGGGGATACGCAGTATTTT,CASSNQIPGLGGDTQYF
.,TRBJ2-7,TRBV18,few,TGTGCCAGCTCACCAGTTAGCGAGGGCGAGCAGTACTTC,CASSPVSEGEQYF
TRBD1,TRBJ2-7,TRBV28,.,TGTGCCAGCAGTTTATTGGTTGGGACAGAAACCTACGAGCAGTACTTC,CASSLLVGTETYEQYF
.,TRBJ2-1,TRBV10-1,.,TGCGCCAGCAGTGAGGCCGACTTCGGACAGAGCAATGAGCAGTTCTTC,CASSEADFGQSNEQFF
.,TRBJ1-2,TRBV2,once,TGTGCCAGCAGTGAAGCGATCGCGTGGGGGCGACAGTACCCTGGCTACACCTTC,CASSEAIAWGRQYPGYTF
.,TRBJ2-7,TRBV29-1,.,TGCAGCGTTGAGACGGGATACGAGCAGTACTTC,CSVETGYEQYF
TRBD1,TRBJ1-2,TRBV12-5,.,TGTGCTAGTGGTTTGGTGACAGGGGGCATAGATGGCTACACCTTC,CASGLVTGGIDGYTF
.,TRBJ2-3,TRBV6-5,.,TGTGCCAGCAGTTACCAGACTAGCACAGATACGCAGTATTTT,CASSYQTSTDTQYF
.,TRBJ1-5,TRBV19,.,TGTGCCAGTAGTATGCAGGGAGGTGGCAATCAGCCCCAGCATTTT,CASSMQGGGNQPQHF
.,TRBJ1-1,TRBV5-1,.,TGCGCCAGCAGCCTGGACGGACAGACTGAAGCTTTCTTT,CASSLDGQTEAFF
TRBD1,TRBJ2-7,TRBV5-1,once,TGCGCCAGTGCAACAGGGGGCGGATGGGAGCAGTACTTC,CASATGGGWEQYF
.,TRBJ1-3,TRBV7-2,.,TGTGCCAGCAGCTTGATGGGGGCCACCGGAAACACCATATATTTT,CASSLMGATGNTIYF
.,TRBJ2-5,TRBV7-6,once,TGTGCCAGCAGCTTTGGCAGCGGAACGGAGCAGTACTTC,CASSFGSGTEQYF
.,TRBJ2-2,TRBV27,.,TGTGCCAGTTCGGCGATACCAGTGGGGGCGCCCGGGGAGCTGTTTTTT,CASSAIPVGAPGELFF
.,TRBJ1-1,TRBV7-9,.,TGTGCCAGCAGCTTAAACGGGGTCCCCGTGGGTCAGGACACTGAAGCTTTCTTT,CASSLNGVPVGQDTEAFF
TRBD1,TRBJ1-5,TRBV6-5,once,TGTGCCAGCAGTGGACAGGGGGAGAGTCAGCCCCAGCATTTT,CASSGQGESQPQHF
TRBD1,TRBJ2-1,TRBV7-9,once,TGTGCCAGCAGCCAAGGACAGGGTGTGAATGAGCAGTTCTTC,CASSQGQGVNEQFF
.,TRBJ2-3,TRBV6-4,.,TGTGCCAGCGCCAACTCCGCGGGTCAACCCCGTGGGGCGCAGTATTTT,CASANSAGQPRGAQYF
TRBD1,TRBJ2-1,TRBV27,.,TGTGCCAGCAGACCCGACAGGGGGGTTGAGCAGTTCTTC,CASRPDRGVEQFF
.,TRBJ1-1,TRBV28,.,TGTGCCAGCAGTTTGTGGAGGGCGAACACTGAAGCTTTCTTT,CASSLWRANTEAFF
.,TRBJ1-1,TRBV2,.,TGTGCCAGCAGTTCAGGACAGCTCACTAACCTGAACACTGAAGCTTTCTTT,CASSSGQLTNLNTEAFF
.,TRBJ2-3,TRBV7-3,.,TGTGCCAGCAGCTTAATTAAGAGGGCAGATACGCAGTATTTT,CASSLIKRADTQYF
.,TRBJ2-7,TRBV2,.,TGTGCCAGCAGTGAAGGCGTCTACGAGCAGTACTTC,CASSEGVYEQYF
.,TRBJ1-5,TRBV16,once,TGTGCCAGCAGCAAGCGGGTTAGCAATCAGCCCCAGCATTTT,CASSKRVSNQPQHF
.,TRBJ2-4,TRBV13,.,TGTGCCAGCAGCTCCGAAGGGCTGGAGGGCAAAAACATTCAGTACTTC,CASSSEGLEGKNIQYF
TRBD2,TRBJ2-1,TRBV10-3,once,TGTGCCATCAGTGAGTGGGGCGGGAGGGCCTCGGACAATGAGCAGTTCTTC,CAISEWGGRASDNEQFF
.,TRBJ2-5,TRBV4-2,.,TGTGCCAGCAGCCAAGAAGAGGGACAAGAGACCCAGTACTTC,CASSQEEGQETQYF
TRBD1,TRBJ2-7,TRBV14,.,TGTGCCAGCAGCCAAGTGGGACAGCCGCTCTTC,CASSQVGQPLF
TRBD1,TRBJ2-2,TRBV27,.,TGTGCCAGCAGTCCTTCGACAGGGGGGCCCGGGGAGCTGTTTTTT,CASSPSTGGPGELFF
.,TRBJ2-7,TRBV19,few,TGTGCCAGTAGCCTTCAGGGTTCCTACGAGCAGTACTTC,CASSLQGSYEQYF
.,TRBJ2-1,TRBV11-2,.,TGTGCCAGCAGCCGTAACAATGAGCAGTTCTTC,CASSRNNEQFF
.,TRBJ1-1,TRBV19,.,TGTGCCAGTATCCGTACGGGGGGGACCAACACTGAAGCTTTCTTT,CASIRTGGTNTEAFF